The 20 T cell receptor beta chains given below trace back to one sample, sequenced in a study of siplizumab effects on memory and regulatory T cells. Clones were sequenced by immunoSEQ multiplex PCR, and TCRdb holds only the in-frame ones, with some missing. The table records 85,000 to 95,000 clones, approximately 95% of them present only once. Material: non-Treg CD4+ T cells sorted from blood. All receptors derive from a human donor in good health.

The chain joins TRBV18 to TRBJ1-1; D might be TRBD1 (5 bases). V lost 5 bases and J 3 bases, leaving 13 bases between the germline ends. Germline-derived CDR1 and CDR2 are KGHSH and LQKENI. This CDR3 is 14 amino acids long. The CDR3 DNA reads TGTGCCAGCTCAGGACAAGGTTCGGACACTGAAGCTTTCTTT. Its translation: CASSGQGSDTEAFF.

This chain uses TRBV7-8 with TRBJ1-1, with 8 bases aligning to TRBD1. The CDR3 spans 15 residues. Germline CDR1 reads SGHVS; CDR2 reads FQNEAQ. V was clipped by 6 bases and J by 10 bases; unmatched bases: 16. The CDR3 coding sequence is TGTGCCAGCAGGCAAACTAGGACAGGGAGAAACGGAGCTTTCTTT. Amino acids: CASRQTRTGRNGAFF.

This chain uses TRBV30 with TRBJ2-1; 10 nucleotides align to TRBD1. The CDR3 consists of 13 residues. CDR1 and CDR2 from the germline V gene are GTSNPN and SVGIG (reference sequence). The junction had 9 bases not matched to a gene; V was cut back by 7 bases and J by 9 bases. The CDR3: CALGQGIRSEQFF. Written as DNA, the CDR3 is TGTGCCTTGGGACAGGGGATTCGGAGTGAGCAGTTCTTC.

The rearrangement uses TRBV6-6 and TRBJ2-4; D gene uncertain. Trimming removed 7 bases from V and 0 bases from J, with 7 bases in between. CDR3 length: 13 amino acids. Germline V gene sequence: CDR1 MNHNY, CDR2 SVGAGI (reference sequence). The CDR3 DNA sequence: TGTGCCAGCAACGACCGAGCCAAAAACATTCAGTACTTC. Translating it yields CASNDRAKNIQYF.

This CDR3 reads CASSEAAGYEQYF. CDR3 DNA: TGTGCCAGCAGTGAAGCTGCGGGGTACGAGCAGTACTTC. The chain combines TRBV6-1 with TRBJ2-7; maybe TRBD2 (6 bases). CDR1 and CDR2 from the germline V gene are MNHNS and SASEGT. Between the trimmed V and J ends, which lost 0 bases and 4 bases, there was a span of 7 bases. This CDR3 has 13 residues.

V and J are TRBV5-1 and TRBJ2-5; TRBD2 matches at 11 bases. J lost 4 bases, V lost 4 bases, and 6 bases had no gene match. The CDR3 is 15 residues long. From germline, CDR1 is SGHRS and CDR2 YFSETQ. The CDR3 sequence is CASSMVGTSGETQYF. The CDR3 DNA sequence: TGCGCCAGCAGCATGGTCGGGACTAGCGGAGAGACCCAGTACTTC.

The chain recombines TRBV4-3 with TRBJ1-6; maybe TRBD1 (5 bases). Trimming took 1 base from V and 7 from J, leaving 14 bases between them. This CDR3 region has 16 residues. The germline V gene has CDR1 LGHNA and CDR2 YSLEER. In nucleotides, the CDR3 is TGCGCCAGCAGCCAAGCTTCCGGGACGGCAAATTCACCCCTCCACTTT. Translated: CASSQASGTANSPLHF.

The V call is TRBV20-1, the J call TRBJ1-1; D gene uncertain. The CDR3 runs 8 residues. V lost 8 bases, J lost 8 bases, and 6 bases lay in between. The germline V gene has CDR1 DFQATT and CDR2 SNEGSKA (reference sequence). The CDR3 sequence is CSSSEAFF. CDR3 bases: TGCAGTTCGTCAGAAGCTTTCTTT.

This chain connects TRBV19 to TRBJ1-5, with a weak D call TRBD1 (6 bases). The V and J ends lost 5 bases and 4 bases respectively, with 9 bases between them. Germline lookup yields CDR1 LNHDA and CDR2 SQIVND (reference sequence). The length of the CDR3 is 13 residues. The CDR3 spells CASSGTGNQPQHF. The CDR3 DNA reads TGTGCCAGTAGTGGTACAGGGAATCAGCCCCAGCATTTT.

The rearrangement uses TRBV27 and TRBJ2-7, with 7 bases identical to TRBD2. Germline V gene sequence: CDR1 MNHEY, CDR2 SMNVEV (reference sequence). V was clipped by 0 bases and J by 3 bases; unmatched bases: 5. CDR3 size: 15 residues. The CDR3 loop is CASSLSVAGVYEQYF. Here the CDR3 DNA reads TGTGCCAGCAGTTTATCGGTGGCGGGGGTCTACGAGCAGTACTTC.

The CDR3 DNA follows: TGTGCCAGCAGCTTGGCGGGACAGGGTTTTCGGCCCCAGCATTTT. This sequence encodes CASSLAGQGFRPQHF. The chain has TRBV5-6 and TRBJ1-5; 9 bases are shared with TRBD1. CDR1 and CDR2 (germline): SGHDT, YYEEEE. Trimming at V came to 0 bases and at J to 9 bases, leaving 7 bases not matched to a gene. This CDR3 is built from 15 residues.

In its sample, this clone was seen a few times. The chain employs TRBV30 and TRBJ1-1; D unresolved. CDR1 is GTSNPN and CDR2 is SVGIG in the germline V gene (reference sequence). The CDR3 sequence is 12 residues long. The ends were cut back, 3 bases at V and 0 bases at J, with 5 bases in the middle. The DNA of the CDR3 is TGTGCCTGGAGCCAGATGAACACTGAAGCTTTCTTT. Protein: CAWSQMNTEAFF.

J is TRBJ1-5 and V is TRBV19; tentatively, D is TRBD1 (5 bases). V lost 0 bases, J lost 3 bases, and 15 bases lay in between. The CDR3 extends over 17 amino acids. Germline values: CDR1 LNHDA, CDR2 SQIVND (reference sequence). This CDR3 is CASSIDRGRQINQPQHF. In DNA form, the CDR3 reads TGTGCCAGTAGTATAGATCGGGGGAGGCAGATCAATCAGCCCCAGCATTTT. Supplemented by reference TRBV19 and TRBJ1-5, the full variable domain reads DGGITQSPKYLFRKEGQNVTLSCEQNLNHDAMYWYRQDPGQGLRLIYYSQIVNDFQKGDIAEGYSVSREKKESFPLTVTSAQKNPTAFYLCASSIDRGRQINQPQHFGDGTRLSIL.

This rearrangement joins TRBV18 to TRBJ1-3; D is unclear. The CDR3 sequence is 14 residues long. Germline assignment: CDR1 KGHSH and CDR2 LQKENI. The germline V and J ends were trimmed by 6 bases and 4 bases, with 13 bases remaining between them. The CDR3 sequence is CASSSGYSGNTIYF. The CDR3 DNA follows: TGTGCCAGCTCTAGTGGCTACTCCGGAAACACCATATATTTT.

The J gene is TRBJ2-1, the V gene TRBV5-1; TRBD1 might be the D (7 bases). Germline values: CDR1 SGHRS, CDR2 YFSETQ. There are 15 residues in the CDR3. Trimming pared 0 bases from V and 8 bases from J, leaving 15 bases between. The CDR3 loop is CASSLGRGRGDEQFF. The CDR3 DNA is TGCGCCAGCAGCTTGGGCAGGGGCAGGGGGGATGAGCAGTTCTTC.

The rearrangement joins TRBV6-4 to TRBJ2-3; D ambiguous. V was trimmed by 5 bases and J by 6 bases, leaving 12 bases between them. Germline V gene data show CDR1 as MRHNA and CDR2 as SNTAGT. This CDR3 comprises 13 residues. CDR3: CASSQTGADTQYF. The CDR3, as DNA: TGTGCCAGCAGTCAGACTGGTGCCGATACGCAGTATTTT.

The J gene is TRBJ2-3, the V gene TRBV6-1; 8 bases are shared with TRBD1. CDR3 length equals 16 residues. V lost 1 base and J lost 2; bases outside the gene matches: 5. Per germline, CDR1 MNHNS and CDR2 SASEGT. The CDR3 sequence is CASSEVQGAITDTQYF. In nucleotides, the CDR3 is TGTGCCAGCAGTGAAGTTCAGGGGGCCATCACAGATACGCAGTATTTT.

As to this clone: Relative to the germline gene, one junction end is altered; a read error may explain this. V gene TRBV5-1 combines with J gene TRBJ2-1, with D perhaps matching TRBD2 (6 bases). The CDR3 loop spans 17 amino acids. Germline values: CDR1 SGHRS, CDR2 YFSETQ. The CDR3: CASSSFPGLISDNEQFF. In nucleotides, the CDR3 is TGCGCCAGCAGCTCCTTCCCGGGACTCATCTCCGACAATGAGCAGTTCTTC.

This clone was picked up one time. CDR3 in amino acids: CASSLGLGQETGELFF. The CDR3 coding sequence is TGTGCCAGCAGCTTAGGATTGGGACAGGAAACCGGGGAGCTGTTTTTT. The V and J genes are TRBV7-9 and TRBJ2-2; 8 positions match TRBD1. V lost 1 base and J lost 5; bases outside the gene matches: 6. CDR3 length: 16 residues. From germline, CDR1 is SEHNR and CDR2 FQNEAQ (reference sequence).

V and J are TRBV15 and TRBJ2-3, with 7 bases identical to TRBD2. Germline assignment: CDR1 LNHNV and CDR2 YYDKDF (reference sequence). The CDR3 is made up of 14 amino acids. V dropped 6 bases and J dropped 1; count of bases not matched to a gene: 4. Here the CDR3 reads CATRRLARTDTQYF. The DNA for the CDR3 is TGTGCCACCAGAAGACTAGCCCGCACAGATACGCAGTATTTT.